Given below is one TCR beta chain in context. The antigen is undetermined. Primers for the PCR totalled 60 Vbeta and 13 Jbeta. Study processing details: Some 10 million of 75 million to 85 million unique TCR beta chains were shared, per a later count. Assay: immunoSEQ multiplex PCR; the TCRdb copy retains only in-frame clones and omits some. The V and J calls and clone size are taken from that table; D and trimming were inferred from the DNA. The table shows 220,000 or so clones, with 60% to 80% occurring only once. The data derive from a study of cytomegalovirus exposure and HLA in healthy donors. In the study overall: An earlier analysis found some 100 million unique TCR beta sequences from roughly 170 million T cells.

The study's findings and limits: Specificity of three CMV-associated chains for CMV antigens was verified in vitro. Some V segments, TRBV6-2 and TRBV6-3 among them, were indistinguishable and were therefore excluded.

Unmatched junction bases numbered 5, after V lost 0 bases and J lost 4 bases. Germline V CDR1 and CDR2: MNHEY, SMNVEV (reference sequence). The CDR3 spans 16 residues. This chain uses TRBV27 with TRBJ1-1; 10 nucleotides agree with TRBD1. The origin of this receptor is a male donor in good health and CMV-seronegative. The sample was PBMCs. The CDR3 nucleotides read TGTGCCAGCAGTTTATCAGGGACAGGGGACCTCACTGAAGCTTTCTTT. As protein: CASSLSGTGDLTEAFF.